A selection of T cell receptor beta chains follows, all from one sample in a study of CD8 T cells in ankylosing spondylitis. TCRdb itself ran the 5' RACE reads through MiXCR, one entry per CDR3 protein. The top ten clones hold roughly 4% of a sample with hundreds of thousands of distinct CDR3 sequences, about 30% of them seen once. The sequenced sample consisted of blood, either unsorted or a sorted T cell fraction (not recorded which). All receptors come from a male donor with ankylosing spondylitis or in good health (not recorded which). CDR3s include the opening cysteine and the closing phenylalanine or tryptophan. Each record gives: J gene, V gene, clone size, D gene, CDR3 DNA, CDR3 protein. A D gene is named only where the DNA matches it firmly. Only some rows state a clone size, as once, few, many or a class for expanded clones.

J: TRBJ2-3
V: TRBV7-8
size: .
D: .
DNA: TGTGCCAGTTTTCAAGGGGATACGCAGTATTTT
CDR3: CASFQGDTQYF

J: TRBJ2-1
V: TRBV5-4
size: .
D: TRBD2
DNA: TGTGCCAGCAGCCTGGACGGAACGGGACTAGGGGGCAATGAGCAGTTCTTC
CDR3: CASSLDGTGLGGNEQFF

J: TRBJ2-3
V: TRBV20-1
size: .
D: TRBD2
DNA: TGCAGTGCGAGTAGCGGGGCGGCAAACACAGATACGCAGTATTTT
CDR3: CSASSGAANTDTQYF

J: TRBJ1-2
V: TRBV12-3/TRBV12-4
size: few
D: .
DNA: TGTGCCAGCAGGGACTCGAATACGGTCGGGGGCTACACCTTC
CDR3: CASRDSNTVGGYTF

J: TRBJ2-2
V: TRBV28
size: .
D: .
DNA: TGTGCCAGCAGTACCCAGGACAGTACGAACACCGGGGAGCTGTTTTTT
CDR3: CASSTQDSTNTGELFF

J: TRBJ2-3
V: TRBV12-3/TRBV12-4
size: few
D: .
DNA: TGTGCCAGCACACCCTGGGGCAGACAAACAGATACGCAGTATTTT
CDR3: CASTPWGRQTDTQYF

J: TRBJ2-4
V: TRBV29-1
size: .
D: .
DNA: TGCAGCGTTGTCACCGCGGACGGTCTAGCCAAAAACATTCAGTACTTC
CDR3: CSVVTADGLAKNIQYF

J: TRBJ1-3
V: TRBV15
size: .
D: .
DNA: TGTGCCACCCGGGGCGGACTAACTGGAAACACCATATATTTT
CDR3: CATRGGLTGNTIYF

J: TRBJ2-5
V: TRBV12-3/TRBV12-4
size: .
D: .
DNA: TGTGCCAGCAGCCCCCCTGCCCTCCAGACCCAGTACTTC
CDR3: CASSPPALQTQYF

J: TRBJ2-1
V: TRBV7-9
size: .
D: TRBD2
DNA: TGTGCCCCAGGGGGACTAGCGGGGCCCGATGAGCAGTTCTTC
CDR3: CAPGGLAGPDEQFF

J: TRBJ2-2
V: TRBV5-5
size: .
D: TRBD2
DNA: TGTGCCAGCAGCTTGGGACTAGCGGGGGGCCTGAACACCGGGGAGCTGTTTTTT
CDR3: CASSLGLAGGLNTGELFF

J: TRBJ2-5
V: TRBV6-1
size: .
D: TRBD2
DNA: TGTGCCAGCAGTCCCGGGACTAGCGGGGGTGATGAGACCCAGTACTTC
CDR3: CASSPGTSGGDETQYF

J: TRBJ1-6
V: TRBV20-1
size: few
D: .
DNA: TGCAGTGCTAGGCCTGGGGTTCGTGATTCACCCCTCCACTTT
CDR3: CSARPGVRDSPLHF

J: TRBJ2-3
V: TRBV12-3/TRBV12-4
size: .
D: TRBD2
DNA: TGTGCCAGCAGTTTCGGGGGGACTAGCACAGATACGCAGTATTTT
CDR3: CASSFGGTSTDTQYF

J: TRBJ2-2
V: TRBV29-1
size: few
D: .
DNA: TGCAGCGTTAAATGGGTCACCGGGGAGCTGTTTTTT
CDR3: CSVKWVTGELFF